This T cell receptor (beta chain) was obtained from a study of memory CD4+ T cells and cytomegalovirus serostatus. Across the whole study: Healthy Belgian adult donors included under ten CMV-positive and more than 20 CMV-negative people. The study's findings and limits: Each of roughly 65 CMV-associated TCRbeta sequences occurred in one to five individuals.

Concerning this clone itself: Its antigen is currently unknown.

V shed 7 bases and J shed 1 base, with 16 bases lying between them. The CDR3 totals 15 residues. CDR1 LNHDA and CDR2 SQIVND come from the germline V gene (reference sequence). The sort gate was single viable CD3+CD4+CD8-CD45RO+ cells for memory CD4+ T cells. TCRdb's copy holds only in-frame clones and misses some; the assay was immunoSEQ multiplex PCR. This table has some 50,000 clones, roughly 72% appearing once. Material: memory CD4+ T cells from blood. The gene calls are TRBV19 and TRBJ1-2; no firm D call. This sequence was found in an adult in good health and CMV-seropositive. CDR3 in amino acids: CASKERNSFNYGYTF. CDR3 DNA: TGTGCCAGTAAGGAGAGGAACAGCTTTAACTATGGCTACACCTTC.